This paragraph reports one T cell receptor beta chain. Its antigen is unknown. V shed 7 bases, J shed 0 bases, and the junction held 8 bases outside the gene matches. The CDR3 runs to 16 residues. This entry belongs to a study of T-cell memory formation after mild COVID-19. Overall study findings and caveats: The study found contracting CD4+ clones mainly in CM and EM and contracting CD8+ clones in EMRA.

5'RACE with constant-segment primers yielded barcoded, UMI-tagged TCR alpha and TCR beta cDNA libraries. TCRdb recomputed calls from the 5' RACE reads with MiXCR, one row per CDR3 protein. The sample consists of approximately 100,000 distinct CDR3 sequences, around 10% of them appearing once. The sequencing sample was made of PBMCs or a T cell subset sorted from them (not recorded which). This sequence joins TRBV12-3 or TRBV12-4 and TRBJ2-3; 9 nucleotides line up with TRBD2. The TCR originated in a man between 18 and 29 years old who had mild COVID-19 (a few samples of this study predate the infection). Cell type and time point are not known. This CDR3 is CASTPGTSSSTDTQYF. The CDR3, as DNA: TGTGCCAGCACCCCCGGGACTAGCTCGAGCACAGATACGCAGTATTTT.